This T cell receptor (beta chain) originates from a study of blood T cells in healthy people across ages. Study results and limitations: Correlation between TCR beta diversity and naive T cell percentage was strong. Long-lived donors had more naive CD4+ cells and higher diversity than aged donors.

Of note for this clonotype: Antigen specificity is unknown.

The CDR3 is 15 residues long. The V gene lost 0 bases and the J gene lost 10 bases, with 15 bases spanning the gap. From germline, CDR1 is MGHRA and CDR2 YSYEKL. The authors ran a second PCR of 7 to 11 cycles using a sample-barcoded 5' primer and a J-beta primer mix. One entry per CDR3 protein results from TCRdb running MiXCR on the 5' RACE reads. Of hundreds of thousands of distinct CDR3 sequences listed, approximately 52% are singletons. This sequence was found in a woman older than 75 in good health. The V gene is TRBV4-1, the J gene TRBJ1-4; no clear D. The sequenced sample consisted of blood. DNA for the CDR3: TGCGCCAGCAGCCAAGATAGGAGTTATAGCGCAAAACTGTTTTTT. It specifies CASSQDRSYSAKLFF.